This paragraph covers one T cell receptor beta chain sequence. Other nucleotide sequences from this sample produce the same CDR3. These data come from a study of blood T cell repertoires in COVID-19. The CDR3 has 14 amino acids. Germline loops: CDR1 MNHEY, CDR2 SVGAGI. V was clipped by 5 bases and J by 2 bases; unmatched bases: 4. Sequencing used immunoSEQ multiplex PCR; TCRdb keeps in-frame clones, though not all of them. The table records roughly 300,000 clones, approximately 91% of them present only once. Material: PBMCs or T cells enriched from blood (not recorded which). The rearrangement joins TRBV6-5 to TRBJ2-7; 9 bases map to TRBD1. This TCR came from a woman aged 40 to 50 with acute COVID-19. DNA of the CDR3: TGTGCCAGCAGTCCGGGACAGGGAGCCTACGAGCAGTACTTC. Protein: CASSPGQGAYEQYF.